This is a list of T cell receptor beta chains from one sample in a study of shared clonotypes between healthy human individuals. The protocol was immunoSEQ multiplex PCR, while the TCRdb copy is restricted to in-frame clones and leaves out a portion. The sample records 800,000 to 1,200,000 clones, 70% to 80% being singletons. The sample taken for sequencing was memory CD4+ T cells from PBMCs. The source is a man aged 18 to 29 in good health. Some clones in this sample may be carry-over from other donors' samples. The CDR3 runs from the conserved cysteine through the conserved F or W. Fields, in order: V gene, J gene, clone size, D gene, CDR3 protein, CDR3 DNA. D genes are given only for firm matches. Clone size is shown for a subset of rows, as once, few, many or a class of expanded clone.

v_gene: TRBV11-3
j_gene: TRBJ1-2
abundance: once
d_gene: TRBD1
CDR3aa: CASSPTGTGEGYGYTF
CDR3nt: TGTGCCAGCAGCCCGACCGGGACAGGGGAGGGGTATGGCTACACCTTC

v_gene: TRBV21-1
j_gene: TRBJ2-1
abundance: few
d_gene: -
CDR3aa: CASSNFPSQEQFF
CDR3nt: TGTGCCAGCAGCAATTTCCCGTCGCAGGAGCAGTTCTTC

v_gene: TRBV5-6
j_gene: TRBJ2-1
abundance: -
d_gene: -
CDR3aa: CASSLGPANEQFF
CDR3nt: TGTGCCAGCAGCTTGGGGCCCGCGAATGAGCAGTTCTTC

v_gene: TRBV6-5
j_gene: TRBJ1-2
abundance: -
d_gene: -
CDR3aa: CASSAHANYGYTF
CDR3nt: TGTGCCAGCAGCGCTCACGCTAACTATGGCTACACCTTC

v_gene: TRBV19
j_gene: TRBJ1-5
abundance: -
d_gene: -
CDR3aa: CASSIEGYQPQHF
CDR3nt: TGTGCCAGTAGTATAGAGGGGTATCAGCCCCAGCATTTT

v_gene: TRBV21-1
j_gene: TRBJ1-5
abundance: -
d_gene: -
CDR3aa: CASSKASGGGSNQPQHF
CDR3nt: TGTGCCAGCAGCAAAGCCTCTGGCGGGGGTAGCAATCAGCCCCAGCATTTT

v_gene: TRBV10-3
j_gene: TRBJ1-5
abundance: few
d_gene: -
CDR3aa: CAISATGYSNQPQHF
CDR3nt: TGTGCCATCAGCGCGACAGGATATAGCAATCAGCCCCAGCATTTT

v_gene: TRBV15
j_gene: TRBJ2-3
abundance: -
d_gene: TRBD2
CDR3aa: CATSDPSGSADTQYF
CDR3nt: TGTGCCACCAGCGATCCTAGCGGGAGCGCAGATACGCAGTATTTT

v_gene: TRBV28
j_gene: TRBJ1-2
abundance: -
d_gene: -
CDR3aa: CASRPGVPRNYGYTF
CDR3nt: TGTGCCAGCAGGCCGGGGGTGCCCCGTAACTATGGCTACACCTTC

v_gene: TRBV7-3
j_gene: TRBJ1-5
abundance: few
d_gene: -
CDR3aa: CASSLYDNQPQHF
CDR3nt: TGTGCCAGCAGCTTATATGACAATCAGCCCCAGCATTTT

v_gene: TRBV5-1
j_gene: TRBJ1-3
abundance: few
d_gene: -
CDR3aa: CASSRFFGDTIYF
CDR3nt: TGCGCCAGCAGCCGATTTTTTGGGGACACCATATATTTT

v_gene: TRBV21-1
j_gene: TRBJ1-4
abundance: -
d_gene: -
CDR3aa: CASSTLGRTEATNEKLFF
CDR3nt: -

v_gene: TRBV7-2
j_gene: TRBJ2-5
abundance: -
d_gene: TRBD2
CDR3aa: CASSWRRAGEETQYF
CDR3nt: TGTGCCAGCAGCTGGCGGCGGGCGGGAGAAGAGACCCAGTACTTC

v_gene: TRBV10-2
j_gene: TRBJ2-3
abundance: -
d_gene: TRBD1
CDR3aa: CASSTGTAITDTQYF
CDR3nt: TGCGCCAGCAGCACCGGGACAGCAATCACAGATACGCAGTATTTT

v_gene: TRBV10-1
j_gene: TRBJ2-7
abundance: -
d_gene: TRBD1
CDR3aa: CASSDDRGEQYF
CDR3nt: TGCGCCAGCAGTGATGACAGGGGCGAGCAGTACTTC

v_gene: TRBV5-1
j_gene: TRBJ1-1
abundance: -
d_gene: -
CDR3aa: CASSLIGSLNTEAFF
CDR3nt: TGCGCCAGCAGCTTGATCGGAAGCCTGAACACTGAAGCTTTCTTT

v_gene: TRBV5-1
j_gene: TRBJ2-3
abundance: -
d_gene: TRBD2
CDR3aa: CASSKLRTSGRMADTQYF
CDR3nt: TGCGCCAGCAGCAAGCTGCGGACTAGCGGGAGGATGGCGGATACGCAGTATTTT

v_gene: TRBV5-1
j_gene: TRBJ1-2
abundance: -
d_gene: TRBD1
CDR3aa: CASSPAAGGSTNYGYTF
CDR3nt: TGCGCCAGCAGCCCCGCCGCAGGGGGATCGACTAACTATGGCTACACCTTC

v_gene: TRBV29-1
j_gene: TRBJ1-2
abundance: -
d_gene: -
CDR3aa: CSVAWGAGGYTF
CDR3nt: TGCAGCGTTGCATGGGGGGCGGGAGGCTACACCTTC

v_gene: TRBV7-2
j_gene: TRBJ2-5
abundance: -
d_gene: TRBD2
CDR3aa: CASRSGTSAETQYF
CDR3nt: TGTGCCAGCAGATCCGGGACTAGCGCAGAGACCCAGTACTTC

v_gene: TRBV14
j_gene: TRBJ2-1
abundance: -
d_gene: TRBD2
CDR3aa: CASSVSGGRHNEQFF
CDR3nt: TGTGCCAGCAGCGTCAGCGGGGGACGCCACAATGAGCAGTTCTTC

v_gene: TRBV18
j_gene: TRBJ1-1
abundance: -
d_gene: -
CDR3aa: CASSPEQHTEAFF
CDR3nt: TGTGCCAGCTCACCAGAACAGCACACTGAAGCTTTCTTT

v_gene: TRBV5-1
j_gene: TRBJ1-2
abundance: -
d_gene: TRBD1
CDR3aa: CASMVGDRGTYGYTF
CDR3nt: TGCGCCAGCATGGTTGGGGACAGGGGGACCTATGGCTACACCTTC

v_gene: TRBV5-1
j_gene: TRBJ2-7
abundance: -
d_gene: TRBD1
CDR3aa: CASSSSGQDRTNEQYF
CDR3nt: TGCGCCAGCAGCTCGAGCGGACAGGACCGAACTAATGAGCAGTACTTC

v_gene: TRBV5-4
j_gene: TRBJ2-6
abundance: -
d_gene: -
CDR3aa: CASSAPGSGANVLTF
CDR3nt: TGTGCCAGCAGCGCCCCCGGGTCTGGGGCCAACGTCCTGACTTTC